What follows are 28 T cell receptor beta chains derived from one specimen sequenced in a study of beta chain features in type 1 diabetes. The entirety of the isolated RNA underwent reverse transcription, so expressed TCRB transcripts were sequenced. TCRdb's table, derived via immunoSEQ multiplex PCR, lists solely in-frame clones and lacks some. Among under 250,000 clones listed, 11% were seen once. Sequenced material: central memory CD4+ T cells from blood. The receptors derive from a man aged 18 to 35 in good health.

This clone was seen a few times. The chain has TRBV7-2 and TRBJ1-2; D is ambiguous. The V end lost 6 bases, the J end lost 4 bases, and 12 bases lay between the germline ends. The CDR3 is 13 residues long. Germline V CDR1 and CDR2: SGHTA, FQGNSA. The CDR3 DNA reads as TGTGCCAGCAGTCCTCCCGGGAGCTATGGCTACACCTTC. It is translated as CASSPPGSYGYTF.

This clone has a handful of counts. The chain uses TRBV14 and TRBJ2-3; no reliable D call. Germline CDR1 reads SGHDN; CDR2 reads FVKESK. The V end was cut by 3 bases, the J end by 2 bases, with 9 bases between. The CDR3 runs to 14 residues. The chain's CDR3 is CASSQGQPTDTQYF. The CDR3, as DNA: TGTGCCAGCAGCCAGGGCCAGCCCACAGATACGCAGTATTTT.

This clone occurred a few times. In DNA form, the CDR3 reads TGTGCCAGCAGCTTAATGGGACTAGCTAGTCCTTCGCCGTTCTTC. As protein: CASSLMGLASPSPFF. The chain joins TRBV7-2 to TRBJ2-1, with TRBD2 matching 9 bases. Unmatched junction bases numbered 14, after V lost 2 bases and J lost 15 bases. This CDR3 contains 15 residues. Germline V gene lookup returns CDR1 SGHTA and CDR2 FQGNSA.

There are a few counts of this clone. V gene TRBV9 combines with J gene TRBJ2-3; no clear D. The CDR3 extends over 15 amino acids. V gave up 4 bases and J gave up 3 bases, with 15 bases separating them. The germline V gene has CDR1 SGDLS and CDR2 YYNGEE. DNA of the CDR3: TGTGCCAGCAGCTTCAGAGTAAAAGGGACAGATACGCAGTATTTT. This gives the protein CASSFRVKGTDTQYF.

This clone has only a few counts. This chain uses TRBV9 with TRBJ2-3; D possibly corresponds to TRBD1 (6 bases). The germline CDR1 and CDR2 sequences are SGDLS and YYNGEE. Trimming stripped 1 base from V and 4 bases from J, with 16 bases between. The CDR3 extends over 16 amino acids. The CDR3 nucleotides are TGTGCCAGCAGCGTATGGGACACCTTTGGGGCAGATACGCAGTATTTT. This codes for CASSVWDTFGADTQYF.

The chain combines TRBV7-2 with TRBJ2-3; TRBD2 aligns across 8 bases. The CDR3 spans 15 residues. V shed 3 bases and J 6 bases; nucleotides not matched to a gene: 8. From germline, CDR1 is SGHTA and CDR2 FQGNSA. CDR3 protein: CASSFVSGKADTQYF. As DNA, the CDR3 is TGTGCCAGCAGCTTCGTTAGCGGGAAAGCGGATACGCAGTATTTT.

This clone was observed many times. The rearrangement links TRBV7-8 to TRBJ2-3, with D perhaps TRBD1 or TRBD2 (5 bases each). The CDR3 spans 16 residues. Germline values: CDR1 SGHVS, CDR2 FQNEAQ. V was cut by 4 bases and J by 3 bases, with 17 bases left in between. CDR3 sequence: CASSYAGTMNTDTQYF. The CDR3 DNA is TGTGCCAGCAGCTACGCCGGGACGATGAATACAGATACGCAGTATTTT.

This clone showed up just a few times. Different DNA sequences within this sample yield the same CDR3. The V gene is TRBV29-1, the J gene TRBJ1-2; a weak D match, TRBD1 (6 bases). This CDR3 is built from 11 residues. Germline CDR1 is SQVTM and CDR2 is ANQGSEA. The V end lost 6 bases, the J end lost 3 bases, and 8 bases lay between the germline ends. The CDR3 reads CSVGADYGYTF. The CDR3 coding sequence is TGCAGCGTGGGGGCTGACTATGGCTACACCTTC.

In DNA form, the CDR3 reads TGTGCCAGCTCACCCTTGGACACCACAGATACGCAGTATTTT. Encoded protein: CASSPLDTTDTQYF. The V gene is TRBV18, the J gene TRBJ2-3; TRBD1 is a possible D gene (5 bases). This CDR3 is built from 14 residues. V was clipped by 3 bases and J by 2 bases, with 9 bases between them. Germline V gene lookup returns CDR1 KGHSH and CDR2 LQKENI.

Concerning this clone: The same CDR3 can be traced to other DNA sequences in this sample. V gene TRBV20-1 combines with J gene TRBJ2-5; D is unclear. V was pared by 3 bases and J by 2 bases, with 4 bases between. The CDR3 is 11 amino acids. Germline V gene sequence: CDR1 DFQATT, CDR2 SNEGSKA (reference sequence). The CDR3 bases are TGCAGTGCTAGCATACAAGAGACCCAGTACTTC. Translating gives CSASIQETQYF.

On this clone: Other DNA sequences within the sample encode an identical CDR3. The J gene is TRBJ2-3, the V gene TRBV7-2, with 10 bases lining up with TRBD2. CDR3 length: 16 residues. Germline loops: CDR1 SGHTA, CDR2 FQGNSA. Trimming cost V 2 bases and J 1 base; bases outside gene matches: 3. The CDR3 region is CASSLPLAGGTDTQYF. CDR3 DNA: TGTGCCAGCAGCTTACCCCTAGCGGGAGGCACAGATACGCAGTATTTT. The variable domain in full, completed from reference TRBV7-2 and TRBJ2-3, reads GAGVSQSPSNKVTEKGKDVELRCDPISGHTALYWYRQSLGQGLEFLIYFQGNSAPDKSGLPSDRFSAERTGGSVSTLTIQRTQQEDSAVYLCASSLPLAGGTDTQYFGPGTRLTVL.

The V call is TRBV11-2, the J call TRBJ2-1; TRBD1 matches at 9 bases. From germline, CDR1 is SGHAT and CDR2 FQNNGV. The J segment lost 7 bases and the V segment lost 1 base, leaving 11 bases of the junction unmatched. This CDR3 has 17 amino acids. The CDR3 loop reads CASSLARRQGVRNEQFF. The CDR3 DNA reads as TGTGCCAGCAGCTTAGCTAGGAGACAGGGGGTACGTAATGAGCAGTTCTTC. Supplemented by reference TRBV11-2 and TRBJ2-1, the full variable domain reads EAGVAQSPRYKIIEKRQSVAFWCNPISGHATLYWYQQILGQGPKLLIQFQNNGVVDDSQLPKDRFSAERLKGVDSTLKIQPAKLEDSAVYLCASSLARRQGVRNEQFFGPGTRLTVL.

This chain uses TRBV7-2 with TRBJ2-7; 13 positions agree with TRBD2. The CDR3 has 15 amino acids. V shed 6 bases, J shed 6 bases, and the junction held 8 bases outside the gene matches. From germline, CDR1 is SGHTA and CDR2 FQGNSA. Here the CDR3 DNA reads TGTGCCAGCAGATTGACTAGCGGGAGGACCTCCGAGCAGTACTTC. Its protein is CASRLTSGRTSEQYF.

This clone was seen repeatedly, ten times or more. The chain has TRBV6-1 and TRBJ2-5, with 9 bases lining up with TRBD1. The ends lost 5 bases at V and 7 bases at J; junction bases unmatched: 8. Per germline, CDR1 MNHNS and CDR2 SASEGT. The CDR3 extends over 14 amino acids. The CDR3 protein is CASSQGQGAGTQYF. In DNA, the CDR3 is TGTGCCAGCAGTCAGGGACAGGGAGCGGGGACCCAGTACTTC.

This clone occurred a few times. The J gene is TRBJ1-1, the V gene TRBV7-9; D possibly corresponds to TRBD1 (5 bases). CDR1 and CDR2 from the germline V gene are SEHNR and FQNEAQ (reference sequence). The CDR3 covers 15 residues. The ends were cut back, 5 bases at V and 1 base at J, with 14 bases in the middle. CDR3 protein: CASSPARGRNTEAFF. The CDR3 DNA follows: TGTGCCAGCAGCCCGGCAAGGGGAAGGAACACTGAAGCTTTCTTT.

This clone occurred a few times. V gene TRBV28 combines with J gene TRBJ2-1, with D hard to call. The CDR3 is 15 residues long. Germline V gene lookup returns CDR1 MDHEN and CDR2 SYDVKM. The V end was cut by 5 bases, the J end by 8 bases, with 19 bases between. CDR3 in DNA: TGTGCCAGCAGTCATACCTTGGGCCTAACCCATGAGCAGTTCTTC. It specifies CASSHTLGLTHEQFF.

This clone was detected a few times. The chain employs TRBV15 and TRBJ2-5; 13 positions match TRBD2. The CDR3 covers 17 residues. Germline CDR1 reads LNHNV; CDR2 reads YYDKDF (reference sequence). The V and J ends lost 5 bases and 4 bases, in that order; junction bases with no gene match: 10. CDR3 in amino acids: CATSGILAGGPRETQYF. In DNA form, the CDR3 reads TGTGCCACCAGCGGGATACTAGCGGGAGGGCCTAGAGAGACCCAGTACTTC.

This clone was detected only a few times. The chain has TRBV7-2 and TRBJ2-7; TRBD2 matches 8 bases. The CDR3 is 15 residues long. Germline V CDR1 and CDR2: SGHTA, FQGNSA. After removal of 5 bases from V and 3 bases from J, the junction contained 9 bases not matched to a gene. CDR3 nucleotide sequence: TGTGCCAGCAGCGAGGCCCGACTAGCGCTCTACGAGCAGTACTTC. Protein product: CASSEARLALYEQYF.

The table lists this clone with a few counts. The identical CDR3 is also encoded by other nucleotide sequences in the sample. The V and J genes are TRBV27 and TRBJ1-1; D ambiguous. V dropped 7 bases and J dropped 3 bases, with 9 bases sitting between them. Germline V gene sequence: CDR1 MNHEY, CDR2 SMNVEV (reference sequence). This CDR3 region has 12 residues. CDR3 amino acids: CASKRGHTEAFF. In nucleotides, the CDR3 is TGTGCCAGCAAGCGCGGCCACACTGAAGCTTTCTTT.

The V and J genes are TRBV27 and TRBJ2-1, with TRBD2 matching over 10 bases. The V segment lost 0 bases and the J segment 9 bases; nucleotides outside the gene matches: 11. This CDR3 has 17 amino acids. CDR1 and CDR2 (germline): MNHEY, SMNVEV (reference sequence). The CDR3 bases are TGTGCCAGCAGTTTATCGTGGGCTAGCGGGAGCATCGGTGAGCAGTTCTTC. Its protein product is CASSLSWASGSIGEQFF.

This clone showed up just a few times. The chain combines TRBV30 with TRBJ2-5, with 7 bases identical to TRBD2. The CDR3 is 13 residues long. The V and J ends lost 1 base and 6 bases, in that order; junction bases with no gene match: 5. Germline CDR1 and CDR2: GTSNPN and SVGIG (reference sequence). CDR3 protein: CAWSGGGRQTQYF. The CDR3 nucleotides read TGTGCCTGGAGTGGGGGCGGGAGACAGACCCAGTACTTC.

This clone was seen only a few times. V usage is TRBV2 and J usage is TRBJ2-1; 12 nucleotides align to TRBD2. This CDR3 is 17 amino acids long. The V gene end was trimmed by 0 bases and the J gene end by 4 bases; junction bases not matched to a gene: 4. Germline V lookup: CDR1 SNHLY, CDR2 FYNNEI. CDR3 coding DNA: TGTGCCAGCAGTGAAGCAGGACTAGCGGGGAGATACAATGAGCAGTTCTTC. Translation gives CASSEAGLAGRYNEQFF.

This clone showed up many times. This sequence joins TRBV29-1 and TRBJ2-7; 7 bases align to TRBD1. The CDR3 consists of 15 residues. Germline values: CDR1 SQVTM, CDR2 ANQGSEA. Trimming at V came to 5 bases and at J to 2 bases, leaving 12 bases not matched to a gene. For the CDR3, the DNA is TGCAGCGTTAGCCTTCAGCCGGGACAGACCTACGAGCAGTACTTC. It encodes CSVSLQPGQTYEQYF.

The chain links TRBV14 to TRBJ1-4; D is ambiguous. The CDR3 contains 15 residues. Trimming cost V 4 bases and J 3 bases, with 12 bases left between them. CDR1 and CDR2 (germline): SGHDN, FVKESK. The CDR3 sequence: CASSPLGVANEKLFF. CDR3 sequence (DNA): TGTGCCAGCAGCCCCCTTGGGGTCGCTAATGAAAAACTGTTTTTT.

The genes are TRBV5-1 and TRBJ2-5, with a possible D match to TRBD2 (5 bases). Germline V gene lookup returns CDR1 SGHRS and CDR2 YFSETQ. Deletions cut 0 bases from V and 2 bases from J, with 11 bases between. The CDR3 loop spans 15 amino acids. The CDR3 nucleotides read TGCGCCAGCAGCTTGGGTCTAGCCCAGCAAGAGACCCAGTACTTC. Translated: CASSLGLAQQETQYF.

The V and J genes are TRBV5-6 and TRBJ2-3; D gene uncertain. Germline assignment: CDR1 SGHDT and CDR2 YYEEEE. The CDR3 spans 15 residues. The ends were cut back, 0 bases at V and 3 bases at J, with 11 bases in the middle. CDR3 DNA: TGTGCCAGCAGCTTGGCCTCCCCTCTAACAGATACGCAGTATTTT. Its translation is CASSLASPLTDTQYF.

The chain links TRBV5-1 to TRBJ2-1, with unresolved D. From germline, CDR1 is SGHRS and CDR2 YFSETQ. V gave up 3 bases and J gave up 3 bases, with 4 bases separating them. The CDR3 length is 12 residues. Here the CDR3 DNA reads TGCGCCAGCAGCTGGGACTACAATGAGCAGTTCTTC. It yields the protein CASSWDYNEQFF.

The rearrangement joins TRBV18 to TRBJ1-1; 10 bases line up with TRBD1. CDR3 length: 17 residues. Germline V CDR1 and CDR2: KGHSH, LQKENI. J gave up 1 base and V 3 bases, and 8 bases lay outside the gene matches. The CDR3 DNA is TGTGCCAGCTCACCCCGCGGACAGGGGGTTACGAACACTGAAGCTTTCTTT. It encodes CASSPRGQGVTNTEAFF.